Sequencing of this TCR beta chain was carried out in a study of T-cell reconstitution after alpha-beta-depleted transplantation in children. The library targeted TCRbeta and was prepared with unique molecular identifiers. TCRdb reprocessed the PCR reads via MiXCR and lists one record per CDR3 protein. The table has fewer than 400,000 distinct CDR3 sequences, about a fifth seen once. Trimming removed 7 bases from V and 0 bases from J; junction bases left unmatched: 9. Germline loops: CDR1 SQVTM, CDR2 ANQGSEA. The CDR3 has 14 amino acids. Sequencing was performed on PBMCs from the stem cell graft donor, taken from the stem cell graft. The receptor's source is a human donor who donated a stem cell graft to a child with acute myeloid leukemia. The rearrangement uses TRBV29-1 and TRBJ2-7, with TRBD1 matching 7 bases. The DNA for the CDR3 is TGCAGCGGGCAGACCGGGACAGACTCCTACGAGCAGTACTTC. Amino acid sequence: CSGQTGTDSYEQYF.